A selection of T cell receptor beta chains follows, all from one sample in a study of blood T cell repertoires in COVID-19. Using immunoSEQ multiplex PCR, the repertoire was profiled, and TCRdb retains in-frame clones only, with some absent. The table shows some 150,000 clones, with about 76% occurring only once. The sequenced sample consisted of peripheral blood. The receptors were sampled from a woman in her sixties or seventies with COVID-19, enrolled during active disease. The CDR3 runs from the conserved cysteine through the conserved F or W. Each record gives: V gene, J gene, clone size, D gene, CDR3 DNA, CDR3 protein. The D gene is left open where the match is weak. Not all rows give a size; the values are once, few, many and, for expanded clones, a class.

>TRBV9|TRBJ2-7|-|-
TGTGCCAGCAGCCCCCGGGACACCGGCTCCTACGAGCAGTACTTC
CASSPRDTGSYEQYF
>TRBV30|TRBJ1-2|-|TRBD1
TGTGCCGGGACAGGGGGCCCGTTAGGATATGGCTACACCTTC
CAGTGGPLGYGYTF
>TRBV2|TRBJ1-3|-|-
TGTGCCAGCAGTGAAGGCAGGGGCGCTTCTGGAAACACCATATATTTT
CASSEGRGASGNTIYF
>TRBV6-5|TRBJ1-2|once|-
TGTGCCAGCAGCTCGGGGGACTATGGCTACACCTTC
CASSSGDYGYTF
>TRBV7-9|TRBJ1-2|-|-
TGTGCCAGCAGCTTTTTGCCCAGCGTGACTAACTATGGCTACACCTTC
CASSFLPSVTNYGYTF
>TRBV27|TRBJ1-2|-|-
TGTGCCAGCAGTTTATCGGGGACTAGAGATGGCTACACCTTC
CASSLSGTRDGYTF
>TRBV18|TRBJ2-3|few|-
TGTGCCAGCTCACCCCTAGCTTCGGATACGCAGTATTTT
CASSPLASDTQYF
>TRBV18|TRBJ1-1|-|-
TGTGCCAGCTCACCGCCGACAGTTTTGAACACTGAAGCTTTCTTT
CASSPPTVLNTEAFF
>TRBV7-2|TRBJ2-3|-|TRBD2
TGTGCCAGCAGCCAGAGTGGACTAGCGTTAGATACGCAGTATTTT
CASSQSGLALDTQYF
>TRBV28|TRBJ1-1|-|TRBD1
TGTGCCAGCACCCTAGACAGGGGGCGCACTGAAGCTTTCTTT
CASTLDRGRTEAFF
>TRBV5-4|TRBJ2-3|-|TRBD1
TGTGCCAGCAGCCGGACAGGGAGCACAGATACGCAGTATTTT
CASSRTGSTDTQYF
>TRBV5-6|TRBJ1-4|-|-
TGTGCCAGCAGCTTGGCATCAGGGTCGGGTGAAAAACTGTTTTTT
CASSLASGSGEKLFF
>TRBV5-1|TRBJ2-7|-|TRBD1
TGCGCCAGCCGCCCGGACAGGAACTCCTACGAGCAGTACTTC
CASRPDRNSYEQYF
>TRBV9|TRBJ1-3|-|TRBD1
TGTGCCAGCAGCGAAGGACAGGGGGTTGGAAACACCATATATTTT
CASSEGQGVGNTIYF
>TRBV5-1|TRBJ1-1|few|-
TGCGCCAGCTCCCTAGAGAGGGTGAAGACTGAAGCTTTCTTT
CASSLERVKTEAFF
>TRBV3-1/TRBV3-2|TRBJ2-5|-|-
TGTGCCAGCAGCCTCGTGAGTAGCGGAGAGACCCAGTACTTC
CASSLVSSGETQYF
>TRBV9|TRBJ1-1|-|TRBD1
TGTGCCAGCAGCATGACTGGACAGGCTCCAACTGAAGCTTTCTTT
CASSMTGQAPTEAFF
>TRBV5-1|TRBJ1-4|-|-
TGCGCCAGCAGGGAGGGTACAACTAATGAAAAACTGTTTTTT
CASREGTTNEKLFF
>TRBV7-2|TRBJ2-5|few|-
TGTGCCAGCAGCTTAGTGGGGGGGCAGGAGACCCAGTACTTC
CASSLVGGQETQYF
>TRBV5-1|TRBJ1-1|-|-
TGCGCCAGCAGCACGACAGGAACGGATGGGTACACTGAAGCTTTCTTT
CASSTTGTDGYTEAFF
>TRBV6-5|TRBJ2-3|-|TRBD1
TGTGCCAGCAAAATGGACAGGGGGCTAACAGATACGCAGTATTTT
CASKMDRGLTDTQYF
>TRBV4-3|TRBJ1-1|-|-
TGCGCCAGCAGCCAAGAATGGACAGCCAACACTGAAGCTTTCTTT
CASSQEWTANTEAFF
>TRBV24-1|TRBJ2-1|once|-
TGTGCCACCAGTGCCAGGGGAAGCTCCTACAATGAGCAGTTCTTC
CATSARGSSYNEQFF
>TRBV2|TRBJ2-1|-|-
TGTGCCAGCAGCGCAACTGGGGGGTCCTGGCTACATGAGCAGTTCTTC
CASSATGGSWLHEQFF